This TCR beta chain was retrieved from a study of T-cell reconstitution after alpha-beta-depleted transplantation in children. Overall study findings and caveats: Hyperexpanded clones declined; after one year, newly produced T cells mostly supplied diversity. Recipient T cells and thymic progenitors that survived were the source of the high TCRbeta diversity seen at day 60 in some patients. In patients about two months after transplant, alpha-beta T cells reportedly arose from several hundred expanded graft clones.

Points on this clonotype: The antigen remains undetermined.

Unique molecular identifiers were used in preparing the TCRbeta library. TCRdb re-analysed the PCR reads in MiXCR, keeping a single row per CDR3 protein. This table holds fewer than 150,000 distinct CDR3 sequences, approximately 22% found once. This CDR3 region has 14 residues. CDR1 and CDR2 (germline): SGHTA, FQGNSA. With 5 bases clipped from V and 8 bases from J, the junction kept 5 bases outside the gene matches. The TCR originated in a male patient between 2 and 15 years old who had a stem cell transplant for chronic granulomatous disease, so the T cells may come from the graft donor. J is TRBJ2-3 and V is TRBV7-2, with 12 bases aligning to TRBD1. The sample consisted of PBMCs, mostly from graft donor cells, taken 180 days after TCRalphabeta/CD19-depleted stem cell transplant. CDR3 coding DNA: TGTGCCAGCAGCCACGGGACAGGGGGCACTACGCAGTATTTT. Protein sequence: CASSHGTGGTTQYF.